Following are 3 T cell receptor beta chains from one sample sequenced in a study of a mutant IDH1 vaccine in newly diagnosed glioma. Documented time point: week 11, during vaccination. Each vaccine dose was 300 ug of mutant IDH1 20-mer peptide, with topical imiquimod. Repertoires were generated with immunoSEQ multiplex PCR, while TCRdb's copy carries only in-frame clones and drops some. This sample has fewer than 75,000 clones, with approximately 84% found just once. These receptors have no identified antigens. This specimen was PBMCs, taken from a glioma patient whose treatment included an IDH1 peptide vaccine. These receptors all stem from a woman aged 50 to 60 with glioma.

The rearrangement uses TRBV5-6 and TRBJ2-1, with TRBD1 matching 8 bases. With 4 bases clipped from V and 7 bases from J, the junction kept 7 bases outside the gene matches. This CDR3 has 14 residues. Germline V gene data show CDR1 as SGHDT and CDR2 as YYEEEE. The DNA for the CDR3 is TGTGCCAGCAGCCACGGACAGGGTACAAATGAGCAGTTCTTC. It encodes CASSHGQGTNEQFF.

This clone was seen a single time. The chain employs TRBV15 and TRBJ2-7; TRBD1 aligns across 7 bases. The CDR3 contains 15 residues. The J segment lost 2 bases and the V segment lost 5 bases, leaving 9 bases of the junction unmatched. Germline lookup yields CDR1 LNHNV and CDR2 YYDKDF (reference sequence). In DNA, the CDR3 is TGTGCCACCAGCGCCCGGACAGGCATCACCTACGAGCAGTACTTC. Translating it yields CATSARTGITYEQYF.

V and J are TRBV9 and TRBJ2-1; 9 bases align to TRBD1. The V segment lost 4 bases and the J segment 5 bases; nucleotides outside the gene matches: 7. CDR1 is SGDLS and CDR2 is YYNGEE in the germline V gene. CDR3 length equals 15 residues. CDR3 protein: CASSTTRQGDNEQFF. In nucleotides, the CDR3 is TGTGCCAGCAGCACGACAAGACAGGGGGACAATGAGCAGTTCTTC.